Each of the 14 T cell receptor beta chains below was sequenced from the same sample in a study of blood T cells in healthy people across ages. PCR was performed a second time for 7 to 11 cycles using a sample-barcoded 5' primer and a J-beta primer mix. TCRdb processed the 5' RACE reads anew with MiXCR; each CDR3 protein has one entry. The sample has fewer than 1,000,000 distinct CDR3 sequences; 40% to 50% are singletons. Sequencing input: blood. The receptors come from a man aged 60 to 69 in good health.

The chain is built from TRBV4-1 and TRBJ2-3, with unresolved D. V lost 8 bases and J 6 bases, leaving 15 bases between the germline ends. There are 13 residues in the CDR3. Germline CDR1 is MGHRA and CDR2 is YSYEKL. CDR3 in DNA: TGCGCCAGCGGTAGGTTGCGATCGGATACGCAGTATTTT. Translation gives CASGRLRSDTQYF.

The table lists this clonotype with a few counts. V usage is TRBV6-1 and J usage is TRBJ1-2, with 8 positions matching TRBD1. After removal of 5 bases from V and 4 bases from J, the junction contained 15 bases not matched to a gene. This CDR3 is built from 17 residues. Germline values: CDR1 MNHNS, CDR2 SASEGT. The CDR3 sequence is CASSPRTGFLLSYGYTF. As DNA, the CDR3 is TGTGCCAGCAGTCCCCGGACAGGGTTTCTTCTTTCCTATGGCTACACCTTC.

V is TRBV7-9 and J is TRBJ2-3, with a possible D match to TRBD2 (5 bases). CDR3 length: 16 residues. V lost 1 base, J lost 0 bases, and 11 bases lay in between. Looked up from germline, CDR1 is SEHNR and CDR2 is FQNEAQ (reference sequence). The CDR3 is CASSLDRTLSTDTQYF. The CDR3 bases are TGTGCCAGCAGCTTAGATCGGACTCTTAGCACAGATACGCAGTATTTT.

The CDR3 bases are TGTGCCAGCAGTTCCTATCAATACAATGAGCAGTTCTTC. Translating it yields CASSSYQYNEQFF. The chain recombines TRBV12-3 or TRBV12-4 with TRBJ2-1; no firm D call. Trimming cost V 4 bases and J 4 bases, with 8 bases left between them. The CDR3 spans 13 residues.

This clonotype was seen more than once but under ten times. The V and J genes are TRBV20-1 and TRBJ1-6; TRBD1 is a possible D gene (5 bases). Germline V gene data show CDR1 as DFQATT and CDR2 as SNEGSKA (reference sequence). The CDR3 has 12 amino acids. V lost 6 bases to trimming and J lost 9 bases, with 12 bases between them. The CDR3 loop is CSALGAFSPLHF. In DNA, the CDR3 is TGCAGTGCCCTAGGGGCTTTTTCACCCCTCCACTTT.

Remarks on this clonotype: The junction departs from germline at one end; a sequencing error may be responsible. The chain recombines TRBV11-3 with TRBJ2-3; the D gene is possibly TRBD2 (6 bases). The germline CDR1 and CDR2 sequences are SGHNT and YENEEA. The CDR3 runs to 14 residues. CDR3 sequence reads: CASSPEGSLDTQYF. Written as DNA, the CDR3 is TGTGCCAGCAGCCCGGAGGGGTCTCTGGATACCCAGTATTTT.

Comment on this clonotype: This clone may be a read error of a much larger clone one base away. This sequence joins TRBV29-1 and TRBJ2-6; TRBD1 is a possible D gene (8 bases). Germline assignment: CDR1 SQVTM and CDR2 ANQGSEA. CDR3 length: 14 amino acids. The CDR3 sequence: CSVADRAGDNVLTF. CDR3 bases: TGCAGCGTCGCGGACAGGGCGGGGGACAACGTCCTGACTTTC.

This clonotype came up a few times. J is TRBJ2-3 and V is TRBV20-1; the match to TRBD2 covers 7 bases. The germline gives CDR1 DFQATT, CDR2 SNEGSKA (reference sequence). CDR3 length: 15 residues. Trimming cost V 1 base and J 1 base; bases outside gene matches: 5. The DNA of the CDR3 is TGCAGTGCTAGAGCGTTTCGGGGGGGCACAGATACGCAGTATTTT. This encodes CSARAFRGGTDTQYF.

This clonotype was recorded at least ten times. The chain has TRBV29-1 and TRBJ2-7; TRBD1 might be the D (5 bases). Trimming took off 5 bases at V and 3 bases at J, with 20 bases between the two ends. The CDR3 is 15 amino acids. Germline CDR1 reads SQVTM; CDR2 reads ANQGSEA. CDR3 coding DNA: TGCAGCGTTAAGCGTGACAGCCTTATCTTCTACGAGCAGTACTTC. The encoded protein is CSVKRDSLIFYEQYF.

The rearrangement joins TRBV5-1 to TRBJ1-2, with no clear D. The CDR3 is 14 amino acids. Germline CDR1 reads SGHRS; CDR2 reads YFSETQ. V lost 0 bases and J 7 bases, leaving 13 bases between the germline ends. CDR3 DNA sequence: TGCGCCAGCAGCTTGGCCAGTTCATTCGGTGGCTACACCTTC. Amino acids: CASSLASSFGGYTF.

The table lists this clonotype with a few counts. The chain recombines TRBV29-1 with TRBJ1-1, with 8 positions matching TRBD1. V shed 6 bases, J shed 3 bases, and the junction held 12 bases outside the gene matches. CDR1 and CDR2 (germline): SQVTM, ANQGSEA. CDR3 length equals 15 residues. CDR3 in amino acids: CSVSDWTGSDTEAFF. The DNA of the CDR3 is TGCAGCGTCTCGGACTGGACAGGGTCGGACACTGAAGCTTTCTTT.

For the CDR3, the DNA is TGTGCCAGCAGTTACCCCGACAGGTTAATCGGTCAGCCCCAGCATTTT. Translation gives CASSYPDRLIGQPQHF. The V call is TRBV6-6, the J call TRBJ1-5; TRBD1 is a possible D gene (6 bases). The ends were cut back, 2 bases at V and 6 bases at J, with 17 bases in the middle. The CDR3 spans 16 residues. CDR1 MNHNY and CDR2 SVGAGI come from the germline V gene (reference sequence).

The genes are TRBV7-9 and TRBJ2-3; 9 positions match TRBD2. Trimming removed 3 bases from V and 2 bases from J; junction bases left unmatched: 6. The CDR3 totals 16 residues. Germline V gives CDR1 SEHNR, CDR2 FQNEAQ (reference sequence). The CDR3 loop is CASSLRSGGYTDTQYF. The DNA of the CDR3 is TGTGCCAGCAGCTTGAGGAGCGGGGGGTACACAGATACGCAGTATTTT. The full variable domain, with the rest looked up from reference TRBV7-9 and TRBJ2-3, is DTGVSQNPRHKITKRGQNVTFRCDPISEHNRLYWYRQTLGQGPEFLTYFQNEAQLEKSRLLSDRFSAERPKGSFSTLEIQRTEQGDSAMYLCASSLRSGGYTDTQYFGPGTRLTVL.

The chain uses TRBV3-1 and TRBJ2-3; D tentatively fits TRBD1 or TRBD2 (5 bases each). The CDR3 extends over 17 amino acids. Germline V lookup: CDR1 LGHDT, CDR2 YNNKEL (reference sequence). The V and J ends lost 2 bases and 0 bases respectively, with 15 bases between them. CDR3 in DNA: TGTGCCAGCAGCCAATCCTTTCGGGACCCAAGCACAGATACGCAGTATTTT. Translating gives CASSQSFRDPSTDTQYF.